The 20 T cell receptor beta chains below come from one sample, sequenced in a study of T cells after yellow fever vaccination. TCRdb reprocessed the 5' RACE reads via MiXCR and lists one record per CDR3 protein. The sample consists of 300,000 to 350,000 distinct CDR3 sequences, about 4% of them appearing once. The sequences come from PBMCs, collected 5 days after the yellow fever booster vaccination. These receptors all come from a man between 18 and 29 years old who received the YFV17D yellow fever vaccine.

In its sample, this clonotype was seen a few times. V is TRBV7-6 and J is TRBJ1-1; TRBD1 is a possible D gene (5 bases). This CDR3 contains 14 residues. The germline V gene has CDR1 SGHVS and CDR2 FNYEAQ. V gave up 3 bases and J gave up 4 bases, with 12 bases separating them. CDR3 DNA: TGTGCCAGCAGCTTCGAGGGGTTGGGCACTGAAGCTTTCTTT. Amino acid sequence: CASSFEGLGTEAFF.

The gene calls are TRBV6-5 and TRBJ1-4; D is perhaps TRBD1 (5 bases). The CDR3 contains 15 residues. Germline V gives CDR1 MNHEY, CDR2 SVGAGI. Trimming removed 5 bases at V and 3 bases at J, with 13 bases between. The CDR3 loop is CASSGGGTANEKLFF. The CDR3 DNA follows: TGTGCCAGCAGTGGGGGGGGTACAGCTAATGAAAAACTGTTTTTT.

V and J are TRBV7-9 and TRBJ2-2, with D perhaps TRBD1 (6 bases). Germline lookup yields CDR1 SEHNR and CDR2 FQNEAQ (reference sequence). The CDR3 is 16 amino acids. V was trimmed by 6 bases and J by 1 base, leaving 15 bases between them. The CDR3 loop reads CASRNPGHKNTGELFF. As DNA, the CDR3 is TGTGCCAGCAGGAACCCGGGACACAAGAACACCGGGGAGCTGTTTTTT.

This clonotype was counted many times. The CDR3 loop reads CASSLDRDYTEAFF. The CDR3 DNA reads TGTGCCAGCAGCTTAGACAGGGACTACACTGAAGCTTTCTTT. The chain is built from TRBV7-9 and TRBJ1-1; TRBD1 might be the D (6 bases). The V gene lost 1 base and the J gene lost 3 bases, with 9 bases spanning the gap. This CDR3 comprises 14 residues. The germline V gene encodes CDR1 SEHNR and CDR2 FQNEAQ (reference sequence).

This clonotype was observed many times. The chain recombines TRBV27 with TRBJ2-1, with TRBD2 as a possible D gene (5 bases). Trimming took off 5 bases at V and 8 bases at J, with 13 bases between the two ends. The CDR3 spans 13 residues. Germline V CDR1 and CDR2: MNHEY, SMNVEV (reference sequence). The CDR3 spells CASSPNWGDEQFF. The CDR3 DNA reads TGTGCCAGCAGTCCGAACTGGGGAGATGAGCAGTTCTTC.

The chain employs TRBV5-4 and TRBJ1-2; D ambiguous. V was cut by 0 bases and J by 1 base, with 10 bases left in between. There are 15 residues in the CDR3. Per germline, CDR1 SGHNT and CDR2 YYREEE (reference sequence). Written as DNA, the CDR3 is TGTGCCAGCAGCTTGGCTGTGCAGATTAACTATGGCTACACCTTC. Encoded protein: CASSLAVQINYGYTF.

This clonotype was detected a few times. The V call is TRBV7-9, the J call TRBJ2-1, with 12 bases identical to TRBD2. Germline values: CDR1 SEHNR, CDR2 FQNEAQ (reference sequence). Trimming took 1 base from V and 3 from J; bases not matched to a gene: 1. This CDR3 comprises 16 residues. CDR3 in DNA: TGTGCCAGCAGCTTAGTGACTAGCGGGGGCTACAATGAGCAGTTCTTC. The encoded protein is CASSLVTSGGYNEQFF.

Many counts were recorded for this clonotype. The chain links TRBV7-2 to TRBJ1-4; tentative D call: TRBD1 (6 bases). CDR1 SGHTA and CDR2 FQGNSA come from the germline V gene. The CDR3 totals 14 residues. V dropped 6 bases and J dropped 8 bases, with 16 bases sitting between them. CDR3 protein: CASSRTAIAEKLFF. The CDR3 coding sequence is TGTGCCAGCAGTCGGACAGCCATCGCGGAAAAACTGTTTTTT. The full variable domain, completed using reference TRBV7-2 and TRBJ1-4, is GAGVSQSPSNKVTEKGKDVELRCDPISGHTALYWYRQSLGQGLEFLIYFQGNSAPDKSGLPSDRFSAERTGGSVSTLTIQRTQQEDSAVYLCASSRTAIAEKLFFGSGTQLSVL.

The sample holds many counts of this clonotype. This rearrangement joins TRBV18 to TRBJ1-4; tentatively, D is TRBD1 (5 bases). Germline assignment: CDR1 KGHSH and CDR2 LQKENI. This CDR3 region has 15 residues. V lost 6 bases to trimming and J lost 6 bases, with 17 bases between them. In nucleotides, the CDR3 is TGTGCCAGCTCGGCCTCGGGGGTCCGATATGAAAAACTGTTTTTT. This translates into CASSASGVRYEKLFF.

In this sample, this clonotype turned up many times. J is TRBJ1-3 and V is TRBV28; 7 bases line up with TRBD1. The CDR3 sequence is 16 residues long. Germline trimming cut 7 bases from V and 2 bases from J; bases unmatched to any gene: 11. Germline lookup yields CDR1 MDHEN and CDR2 SYDVKM. CDR3 coding DNA: TGTGCCAGCACCGTACACGGGACAGAACCTGGAAACACCATATATTTT. Its translation is CASTVHGTEPGNTIYF.

J is TRBJ1-5 and V is TRBV7-2, with TRBD1 as a possible D gene (6 bases). This CDR3 has 15 residues. The V gene lost 1 base and the J gene lost 7 bases, with 14 bases spanning the gap. The germline V gene has CDR1 SGHTA and CDR2 FQGNSA. For the CDR3, the DNA is TGTGCCAGCAGCTTAGAACAGGGAAGGGGACAGCCCCAGCATTTT. Residues: CASSLEQGRGQPQHF.

This clonotype was observed a handful of times. This sequence joins TRBV25-1 and TRBJ1-1; TRBD1 matches 10 bases. The CDR3 consists of 15 residues. Per the germline V gene, CDR1 is MGHDK and CDR2 is SYGVNS. J lost 4 bases, V lost 4 bases, and 6 bases had no gene match. DNA for the CDR3: TGTGCCAGCAGTGGACAGGGGGCTTGGGGCACTGAAGCTTTCTTT. Protein product: CASSGQGAWGTEAFF.

The chain uses TRBV5-1 and TRBJ2-5; 10 nucleotides agree with TRBD1. Germline CDR1 is SGHRS and CDR2 is YFSETQ. This CDR3 comprises 14 residues. The V and J ends lost 4 bases and 5 bases, in that order; junction bases with no gene match: 5. The DNA of the CDR3 is TGCGCCAGCAGCCGACAGGGGGCTTTGGAGACCCAGTACTTC. The encoded protein is CASSRQGALETQYF.

This clonotype was picked up many times. This chain joins TRBV4-1 and TRBJ2-3; D is ambiguous. Germline CDR1 MGHRA, CDR2 YSYEKL. V was pared by 3 bases and J by 4 bases, with 5 bases between. The CDR3 has 12 residues. The CDR3 bases are TGCGCCAGCAGCCACCTCTCAGATACGCAGTATTTT. As protein: CASSHLSDTQYF.

There are many counts of this clonotype. The chain uses TRBV7-2 and TRBJ2-3, with D maybe TRBD1 (5 bases). V was shortened by 3 bases and J by 8 bases, with 9 bases between the two germline ends. This CDR3 is 12 amino acids long. Germline V CDR1 and CDR2: SGHTA, FQGNSA. In DNA form, the CDR3 reads TGTGCCAGCAGCTTGGCCCAGGGTACGCAGTATTTT. Protein sequence: CASSLAQGTQYF.

This chain joins TRBV4-3 and TRBJ2-3, with a possible D match to TRBD2 (6 bases). The CDR3 is 16 residues long. Trimming took 1 base from V and 2 from J, leaving 13 bases between them. The germline gives CDR1 LGHNA, CDR2 YSLEER. The CDR3 sequence: CASSQGPAGNTDTQYF. The DNA of the CDR3 is TGCGCCAGCAGCCAAGGTCCGGCGGGGAACACAGATACGCAGTATTTT.

This clonotype appeared a few times. V is TRBV28 and J is TRBJ2-3; 8 bases align to TRBD1. Trimming cost V 7 bases and J 6 bases; bases outside gene matches: 9. CDR1 is MDHEN and CDR2 is SYDVKM in the germline V gene. The CDR3 loop spans 14 amino acids. CDR3 amino acids: CASTLRGLVDTQYF. The CDR3 nucleotides read TGTGCCAGCACCCTCAGGGGGCTGGTGGATACGCAGTATTTT. Using reference TRBV28 and TRBJ2-3 for the parts outside the CDR3, the full variable domain is DVKVTQSSRYLVKRTGEKVFLECVQDMDHENMFWYRQDPGLGLRLIYFSYDVKMKEKGDIPEGYSVSREKKERFSLILESASTNQTSMYLCASTLRGLVDTQYFGPGTRLTVL.

Only a few counts were recorded for this clonotype. The rearrangement links TRBV12-3 or TRBV12-4 to TRBJ1-2; D remains ambiguous. The CDR3 is made up of 13 amino acids. The V end was cut by 3 bases, the J end by 6 bases, with 11 bases between. The CDR3 loop is CASSFGGNNGYTF. CDR3 sequence (DNA): TGTGCCAGCAGTTTCGGAGGGAACAATGGCTACACCTTC.

The gene calls are TRBV7-9 and TRBJ2-2, with a tentative D call TRBD1 (6 bases). The germline V gene has CDR1 SEHNR and CDR2 FQNEAQ (reference sequence). CDR3 length: 14 residues. V shed 8 bases and J shed 2 bases, with 12 bases lying between them. CDR3 bases: TGTGCCAGCCAACCCAGGGGTAACACCGGGGAGCTGTTTTTT. Encoded protein: CASQPRGNTGELFF.

The rearrangement uses TRBV6-5 and TRBJ2-4, with D possibly being TRBD2 (5 bases). The CDR3 is 12 residues long. Per germline, CDR1 MNHEY and CDR2 SVGAGI. V lost 7 bases and J 8 bases, leaving 12 bases between the germline ends. The CDR3 bases are TGTGCCAGCAAGCGTCCGCGGGACATTCAGTACTTC. Its protein is CASKRPRDIQYF.